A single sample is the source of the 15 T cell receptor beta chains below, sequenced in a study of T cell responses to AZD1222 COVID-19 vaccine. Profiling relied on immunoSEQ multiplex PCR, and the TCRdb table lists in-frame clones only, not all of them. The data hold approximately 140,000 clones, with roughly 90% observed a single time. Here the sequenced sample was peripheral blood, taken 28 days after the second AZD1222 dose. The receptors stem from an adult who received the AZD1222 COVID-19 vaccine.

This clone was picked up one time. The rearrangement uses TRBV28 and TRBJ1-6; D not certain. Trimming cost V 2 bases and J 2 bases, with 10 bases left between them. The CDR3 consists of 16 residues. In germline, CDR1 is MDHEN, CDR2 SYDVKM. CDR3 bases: TGTGCCAGCAGTTTACCCGCCGATGCCTATAATTCACCCCTCCACTTT. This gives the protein CASSLPADAYNSPLHF.

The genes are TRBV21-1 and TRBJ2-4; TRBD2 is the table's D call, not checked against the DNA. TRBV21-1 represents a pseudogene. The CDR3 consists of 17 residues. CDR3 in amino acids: CASSKGGRRSGKNIQYF. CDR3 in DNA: TGTGCCAGCAGCAAAGGCGGCAGGAGGAGCGGCAAAAACATTCAGTACTTC.

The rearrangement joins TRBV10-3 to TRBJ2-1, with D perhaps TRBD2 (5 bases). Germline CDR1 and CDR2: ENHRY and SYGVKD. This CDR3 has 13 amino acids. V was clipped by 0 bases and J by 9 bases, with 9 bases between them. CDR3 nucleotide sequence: TGTGCCATCAGTGAGTCTATAGCGCCTGAGCAGTTCTTC. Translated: CAISESIAPEQFF.

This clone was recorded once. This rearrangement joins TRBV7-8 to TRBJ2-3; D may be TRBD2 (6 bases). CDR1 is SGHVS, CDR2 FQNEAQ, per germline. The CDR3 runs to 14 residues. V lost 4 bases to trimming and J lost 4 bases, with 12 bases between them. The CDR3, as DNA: TGTGCCAGCAGCTCGGGACTCCGGGCAGATACGCAGTATTTT. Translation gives CASSSGLRADTQYF.

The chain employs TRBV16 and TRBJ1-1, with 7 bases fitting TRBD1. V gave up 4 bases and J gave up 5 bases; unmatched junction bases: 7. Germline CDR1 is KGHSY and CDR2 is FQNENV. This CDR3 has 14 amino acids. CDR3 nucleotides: TGTGCCAGCAGCCCACCCCCAGGGGGGACTGAAGCTTTCTTT. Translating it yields CASSPPPGGTEAFF.

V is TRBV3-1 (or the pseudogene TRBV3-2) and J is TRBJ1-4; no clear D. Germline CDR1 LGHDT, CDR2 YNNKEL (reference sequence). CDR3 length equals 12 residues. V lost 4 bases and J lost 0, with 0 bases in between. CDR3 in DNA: TGTGCCAGCAGCCCAACTAATGAAAAACTGTTTTTT. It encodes CASSPTNEKLFF.

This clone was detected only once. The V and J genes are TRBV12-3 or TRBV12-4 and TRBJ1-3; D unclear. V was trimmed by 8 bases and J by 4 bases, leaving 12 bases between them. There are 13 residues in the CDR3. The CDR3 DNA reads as TGTGCCAGCCTGAGAACGGACGGAAACACCATATATTTT. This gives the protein CASLRTDGNTIYF.

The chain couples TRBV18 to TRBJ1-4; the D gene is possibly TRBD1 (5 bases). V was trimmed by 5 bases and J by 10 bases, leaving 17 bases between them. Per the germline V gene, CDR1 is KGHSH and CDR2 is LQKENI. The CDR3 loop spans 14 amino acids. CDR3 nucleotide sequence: TGTGCCAGCTCATTACTACAGTCGGGGGGAAAACTGTTTTTT. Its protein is CASSLLQSGGKLFF.

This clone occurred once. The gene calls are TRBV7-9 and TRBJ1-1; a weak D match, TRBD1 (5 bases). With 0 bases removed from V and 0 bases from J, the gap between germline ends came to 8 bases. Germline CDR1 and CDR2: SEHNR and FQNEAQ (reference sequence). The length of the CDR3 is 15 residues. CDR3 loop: CASSLAGGMNTEAFF. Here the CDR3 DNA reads TGTGCCAGCAGCTTAGCCGGGGGAATGAACACTGAAGCTTTCTTT.

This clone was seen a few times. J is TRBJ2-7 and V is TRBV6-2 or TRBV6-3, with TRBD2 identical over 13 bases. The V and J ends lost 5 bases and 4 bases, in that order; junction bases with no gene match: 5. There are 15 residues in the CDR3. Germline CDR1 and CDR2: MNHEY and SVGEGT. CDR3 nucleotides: TGTGCCAGCAGTCCGACTAGCGGGGGGCATTACGAGCAGTACTTC. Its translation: CASSPTSGGHYEQYF.

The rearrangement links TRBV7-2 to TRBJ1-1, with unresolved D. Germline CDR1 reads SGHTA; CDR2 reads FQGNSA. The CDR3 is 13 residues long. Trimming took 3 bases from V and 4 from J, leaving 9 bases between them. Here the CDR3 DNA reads TGTGCCAGCAGCTTGGTCCCAGGCACTGAAGCTTTCTTT. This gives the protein CASSLVPGTEAFF.

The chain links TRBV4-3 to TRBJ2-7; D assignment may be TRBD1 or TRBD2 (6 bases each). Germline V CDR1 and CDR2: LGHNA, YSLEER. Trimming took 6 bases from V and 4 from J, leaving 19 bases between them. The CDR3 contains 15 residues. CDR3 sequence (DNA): TGCGCCAGCAGACATGGAGGGGGATTGGGTTACGAGCAGTACTTC. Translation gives CASRHGGGLGYEQYF.

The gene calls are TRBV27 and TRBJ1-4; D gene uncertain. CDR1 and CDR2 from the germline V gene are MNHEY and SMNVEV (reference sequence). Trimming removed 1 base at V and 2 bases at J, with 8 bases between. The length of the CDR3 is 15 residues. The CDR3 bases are TGTGCCAGCAGTTTATTTGGGTTTACTAATGAAAAACTGTTTTTT. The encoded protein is CASSLFGFTNEKLFF.

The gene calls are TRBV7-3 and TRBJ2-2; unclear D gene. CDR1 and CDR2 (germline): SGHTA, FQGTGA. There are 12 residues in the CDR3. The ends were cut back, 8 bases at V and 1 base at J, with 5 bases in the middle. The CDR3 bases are TGTGCCAGCGGGATGAACACCGGGGAGCTGTTTTTT. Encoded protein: CASGMNTGELFF.

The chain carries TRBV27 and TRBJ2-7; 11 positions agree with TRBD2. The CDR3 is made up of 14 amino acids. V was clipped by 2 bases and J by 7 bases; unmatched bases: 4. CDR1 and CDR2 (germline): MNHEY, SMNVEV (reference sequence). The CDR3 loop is CASSLSTSGSEQYF. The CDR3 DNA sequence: TGTGCCAGCAGTTTAAGTACTAGCGGGAGTGAGCAGTACTTC.